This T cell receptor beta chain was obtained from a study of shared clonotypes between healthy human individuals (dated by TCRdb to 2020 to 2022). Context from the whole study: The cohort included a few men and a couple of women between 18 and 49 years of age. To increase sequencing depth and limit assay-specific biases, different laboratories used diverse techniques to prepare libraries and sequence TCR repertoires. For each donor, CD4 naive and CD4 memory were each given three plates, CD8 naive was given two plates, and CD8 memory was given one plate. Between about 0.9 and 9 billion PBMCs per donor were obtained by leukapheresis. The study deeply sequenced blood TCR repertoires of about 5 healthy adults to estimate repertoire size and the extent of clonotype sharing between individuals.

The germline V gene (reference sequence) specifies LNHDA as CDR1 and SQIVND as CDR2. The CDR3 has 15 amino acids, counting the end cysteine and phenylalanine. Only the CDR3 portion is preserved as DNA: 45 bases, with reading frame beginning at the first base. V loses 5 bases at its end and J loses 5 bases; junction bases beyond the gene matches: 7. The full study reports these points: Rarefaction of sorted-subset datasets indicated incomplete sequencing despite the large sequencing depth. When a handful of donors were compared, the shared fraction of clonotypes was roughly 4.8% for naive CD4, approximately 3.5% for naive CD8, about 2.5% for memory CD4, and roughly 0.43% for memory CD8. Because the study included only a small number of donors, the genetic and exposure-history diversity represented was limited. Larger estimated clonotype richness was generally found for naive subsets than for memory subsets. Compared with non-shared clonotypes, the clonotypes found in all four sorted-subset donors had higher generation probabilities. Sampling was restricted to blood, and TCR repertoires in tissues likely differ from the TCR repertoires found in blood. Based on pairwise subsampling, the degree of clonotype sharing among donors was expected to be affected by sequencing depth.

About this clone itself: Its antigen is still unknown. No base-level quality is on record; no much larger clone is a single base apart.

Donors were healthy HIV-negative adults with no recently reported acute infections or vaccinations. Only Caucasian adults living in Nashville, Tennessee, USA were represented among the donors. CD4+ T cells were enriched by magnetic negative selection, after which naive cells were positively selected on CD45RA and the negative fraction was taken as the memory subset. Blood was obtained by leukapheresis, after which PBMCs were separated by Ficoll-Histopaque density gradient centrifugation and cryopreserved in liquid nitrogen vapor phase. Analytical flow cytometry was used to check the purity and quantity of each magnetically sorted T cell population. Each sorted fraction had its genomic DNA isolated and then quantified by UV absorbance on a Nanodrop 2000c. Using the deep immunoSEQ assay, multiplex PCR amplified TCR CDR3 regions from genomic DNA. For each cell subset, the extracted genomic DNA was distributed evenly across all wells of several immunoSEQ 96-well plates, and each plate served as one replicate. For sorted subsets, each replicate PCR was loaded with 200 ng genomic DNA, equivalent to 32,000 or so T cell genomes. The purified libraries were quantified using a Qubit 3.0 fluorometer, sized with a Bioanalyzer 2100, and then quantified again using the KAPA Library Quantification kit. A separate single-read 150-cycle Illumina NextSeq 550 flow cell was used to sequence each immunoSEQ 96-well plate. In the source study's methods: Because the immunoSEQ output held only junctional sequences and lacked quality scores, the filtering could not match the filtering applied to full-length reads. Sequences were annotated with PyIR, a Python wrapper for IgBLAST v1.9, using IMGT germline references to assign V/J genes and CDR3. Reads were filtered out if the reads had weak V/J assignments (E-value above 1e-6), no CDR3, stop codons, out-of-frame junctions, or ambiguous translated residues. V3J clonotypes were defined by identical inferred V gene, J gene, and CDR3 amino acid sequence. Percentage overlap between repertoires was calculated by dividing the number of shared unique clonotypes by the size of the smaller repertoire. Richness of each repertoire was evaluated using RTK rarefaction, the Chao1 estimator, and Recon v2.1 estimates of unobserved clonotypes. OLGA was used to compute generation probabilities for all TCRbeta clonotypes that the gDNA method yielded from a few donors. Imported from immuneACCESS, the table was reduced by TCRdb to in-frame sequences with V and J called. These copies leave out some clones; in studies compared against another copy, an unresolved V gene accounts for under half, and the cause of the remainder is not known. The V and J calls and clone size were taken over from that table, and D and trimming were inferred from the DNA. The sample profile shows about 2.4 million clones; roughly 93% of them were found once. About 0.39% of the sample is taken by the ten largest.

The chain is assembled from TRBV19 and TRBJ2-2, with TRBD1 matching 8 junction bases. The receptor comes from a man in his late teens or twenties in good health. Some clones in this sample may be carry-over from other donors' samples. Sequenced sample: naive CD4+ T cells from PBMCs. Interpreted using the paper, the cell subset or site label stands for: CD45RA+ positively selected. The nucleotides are TGTGCCAGTAGTGAGGAGACAGGGGTGACCGGGGAGCTGTTTTTT. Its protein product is CASSEETGVTGELFF. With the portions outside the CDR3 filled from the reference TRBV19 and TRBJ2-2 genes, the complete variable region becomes DGGITQSPKYLFRKEGQNVTLSCEQNLNHDAMYWYRQDPGQGLRLIYYSQIVNDFQKGDIAEGYSVSREKKESFPLTVTSAQKNPTAFYLCASSEETGVTGELFFGEGSRLTVL.